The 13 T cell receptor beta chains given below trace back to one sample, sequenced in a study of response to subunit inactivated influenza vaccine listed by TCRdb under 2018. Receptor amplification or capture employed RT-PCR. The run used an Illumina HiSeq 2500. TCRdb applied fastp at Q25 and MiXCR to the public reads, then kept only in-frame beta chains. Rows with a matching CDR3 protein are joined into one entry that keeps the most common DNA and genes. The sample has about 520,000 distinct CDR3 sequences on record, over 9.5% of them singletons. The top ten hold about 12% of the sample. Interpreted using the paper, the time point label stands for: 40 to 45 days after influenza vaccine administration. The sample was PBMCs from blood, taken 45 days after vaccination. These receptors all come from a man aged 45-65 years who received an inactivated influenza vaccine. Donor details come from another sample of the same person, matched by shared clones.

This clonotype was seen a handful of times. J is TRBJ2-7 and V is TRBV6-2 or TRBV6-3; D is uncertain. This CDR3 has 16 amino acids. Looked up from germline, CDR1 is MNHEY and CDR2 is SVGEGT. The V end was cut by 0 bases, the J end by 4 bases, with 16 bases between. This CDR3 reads CASSYSYGYLGYEQYF. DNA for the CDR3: TGTGCCAGCAGTTACTCGTACGGATACCTAGGGTACGAGCAGTACTTC.

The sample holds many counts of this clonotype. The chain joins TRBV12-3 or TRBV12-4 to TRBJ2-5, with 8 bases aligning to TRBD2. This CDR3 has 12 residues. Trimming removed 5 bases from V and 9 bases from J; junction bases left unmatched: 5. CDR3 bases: TGTGCCAGCAGTCTCTCGGGGGGGTCCCAGTACTTC. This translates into CASSLSGGSQYF.

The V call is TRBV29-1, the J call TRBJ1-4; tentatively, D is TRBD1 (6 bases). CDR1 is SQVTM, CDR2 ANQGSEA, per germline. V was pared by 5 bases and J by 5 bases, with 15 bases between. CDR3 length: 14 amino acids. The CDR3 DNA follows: TGCAGCGTTCGACCGGGGGCGGAGAATGAAAAACTGTTTTTT. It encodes CSVRPGAENEKLFF. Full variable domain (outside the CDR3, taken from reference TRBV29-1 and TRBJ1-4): SAVISQKPSRDICQRGTSLTIQCQVDSQVTMMFWYRQQPGQSLTLIATANQGSEATYESGFVIDKFPISRPNLTFSTLTVSNMSPEDSSIYLCSVRPGAENEKLFFGSGTQLSVL.

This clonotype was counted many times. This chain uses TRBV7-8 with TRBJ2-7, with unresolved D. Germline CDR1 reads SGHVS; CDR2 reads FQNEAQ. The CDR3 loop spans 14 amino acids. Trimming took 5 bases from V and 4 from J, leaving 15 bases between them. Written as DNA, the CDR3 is TGTGCCAGCAGCCCCCTGGGGTCGGGTTACGAGCAGTACTTC. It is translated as CASSPLGSGYEQYF.

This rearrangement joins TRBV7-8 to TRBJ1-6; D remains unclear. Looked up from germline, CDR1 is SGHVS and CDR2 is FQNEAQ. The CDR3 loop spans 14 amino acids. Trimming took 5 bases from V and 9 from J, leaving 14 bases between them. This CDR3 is CASSADGLGSPLHF. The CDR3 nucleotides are TGTGCCAGCAGCGCAGACGGGTTGGGTTCACCCCTCCACTTT.

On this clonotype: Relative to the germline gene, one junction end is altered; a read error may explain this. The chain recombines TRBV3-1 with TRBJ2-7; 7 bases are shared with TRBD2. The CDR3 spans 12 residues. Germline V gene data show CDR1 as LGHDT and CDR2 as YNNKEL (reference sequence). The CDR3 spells CTSSQTGGEQYF. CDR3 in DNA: TGTACCAGCAGCCAAACGGGGGGCGAGCAGTACTTC.

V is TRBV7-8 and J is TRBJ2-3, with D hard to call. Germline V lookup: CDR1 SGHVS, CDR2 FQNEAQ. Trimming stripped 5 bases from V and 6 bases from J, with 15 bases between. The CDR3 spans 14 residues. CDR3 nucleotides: TGTGCCAGCAGCCCCCCGGACCTTGCGGATACGCAGTATTTT. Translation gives CASSPPDLADTQYF.

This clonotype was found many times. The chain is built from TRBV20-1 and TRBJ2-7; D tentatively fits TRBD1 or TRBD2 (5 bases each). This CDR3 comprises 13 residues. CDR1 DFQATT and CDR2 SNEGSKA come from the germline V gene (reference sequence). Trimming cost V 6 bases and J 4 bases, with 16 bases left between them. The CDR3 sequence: CSAARGTRYEQYF. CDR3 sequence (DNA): TGCAGTGCCGCCCGAGGGACCCGGTACGAGCAGTACTTC.

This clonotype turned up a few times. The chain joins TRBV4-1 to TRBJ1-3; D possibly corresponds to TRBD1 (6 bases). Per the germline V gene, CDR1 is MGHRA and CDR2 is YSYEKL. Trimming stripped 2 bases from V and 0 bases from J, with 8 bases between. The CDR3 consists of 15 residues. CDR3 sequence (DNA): TGCGCCAGCAGCCAATGGACAGACTCTGGAAACACCATATATTTT. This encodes CASSQWTDSGNTIYF.

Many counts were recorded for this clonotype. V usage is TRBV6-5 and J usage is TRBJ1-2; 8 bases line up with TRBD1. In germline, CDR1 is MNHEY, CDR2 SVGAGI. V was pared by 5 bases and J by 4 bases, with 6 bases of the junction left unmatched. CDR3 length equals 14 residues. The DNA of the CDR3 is TGTGCCAGCAGTAACGACAGGGGCGCCTATGGCTACACCTTC. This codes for CASSNDRGAYGYTF.

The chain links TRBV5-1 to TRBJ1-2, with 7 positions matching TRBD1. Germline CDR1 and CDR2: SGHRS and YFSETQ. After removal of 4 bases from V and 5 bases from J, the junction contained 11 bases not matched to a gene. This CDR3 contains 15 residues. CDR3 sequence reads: CASSPGTAGIYGYTF. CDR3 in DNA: TGCGCCAGCAGCCCAGGGACAGCCGGTATTTATGGCTACACCTTC.

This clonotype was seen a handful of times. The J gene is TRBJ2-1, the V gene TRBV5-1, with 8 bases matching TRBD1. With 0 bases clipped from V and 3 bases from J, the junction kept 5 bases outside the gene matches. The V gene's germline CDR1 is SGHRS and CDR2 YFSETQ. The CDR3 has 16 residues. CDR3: CASSLAGTGLYNEQFF. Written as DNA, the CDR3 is TGCGCCAGCAGCTTGGCCGGGACAGGACTCTACAATGAGCAGTTCTTC.

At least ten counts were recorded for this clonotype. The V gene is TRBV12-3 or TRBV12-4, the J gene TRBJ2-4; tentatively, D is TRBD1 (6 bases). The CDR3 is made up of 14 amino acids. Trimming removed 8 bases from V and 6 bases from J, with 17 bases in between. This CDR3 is CASGSLGHLNIQYF. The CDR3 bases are TGTGCCAGCGGAAGCCTGGGACACCTAAACATTCAGTACTTC.